This T cell receptor beta chain was recorded in a study of T cell responses to AZD1222 COVID-19 vaccine. The wider study: Second-dose intervals near 4 or 12 weeks were combined. General study points: Only 5 or 6 people who got AZD1222 tested seropositive at baseline.

Note on this clone: Its specificity is not known.

The CDR3 is 13 amino acids. Trimming took 0 bases from V and 2 from J, leaving 3 bases between them. Germline V gene sequence: CDR1 SGHRS, CDR2 YFSETQ. Profiling relied on immunoSEQ multiplex PCR, and the TCRdb table lists in-frame clones only, not all of them. The repertoire holds approximately 110,000 clones, with under 90% as singletons. This receptor was obtained from an adult in good health. The V and J genes are TRBV5-1 and TRBJ1-5; D unresolved. Specimen: peripheral blood, collected on day 0 of AZD1222 vaccination. CDR3 nucleotide sequence: TGCGCCAGCAGCTTGGTAGGCAATCAGCCCCAGCATTTT. Amino acids: CASSLVGNQPQHF. Full variable domain (rest looked up from reference TRBV5-1 and TRBJ1-5): KAGVTQTPRYLIKTRGQQVTLSCSPISGHRSVSWYQQTPGQGLQFLFEYFSETQRNKGNFPGRFSGRQFSNSRSEMNVSTLELGDSALYLCASSLVGNQPQHFGDGTRLSIL.